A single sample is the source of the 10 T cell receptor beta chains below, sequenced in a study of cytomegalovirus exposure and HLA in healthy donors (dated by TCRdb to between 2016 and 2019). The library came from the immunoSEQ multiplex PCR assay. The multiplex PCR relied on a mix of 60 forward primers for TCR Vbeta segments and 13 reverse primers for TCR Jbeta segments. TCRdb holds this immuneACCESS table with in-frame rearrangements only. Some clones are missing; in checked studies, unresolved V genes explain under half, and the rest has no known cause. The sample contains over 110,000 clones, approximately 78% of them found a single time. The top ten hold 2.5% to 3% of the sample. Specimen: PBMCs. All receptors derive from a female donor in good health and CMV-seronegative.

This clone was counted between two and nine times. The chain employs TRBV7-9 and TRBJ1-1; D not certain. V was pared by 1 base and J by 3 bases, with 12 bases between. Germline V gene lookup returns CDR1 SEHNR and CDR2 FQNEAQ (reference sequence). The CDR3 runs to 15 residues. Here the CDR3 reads CASSLDYGVDTEAFF. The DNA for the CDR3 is TGTGCCAGCAGCTTAGACTACGGGGTGGACACTGAAGCTTTCTTT. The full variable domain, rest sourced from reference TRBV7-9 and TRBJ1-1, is DTGVSQNPRHKITKRGQNVTFRCDPISEHNRLYWYRQTLGQGPEFLTYFQNEAQLEKSRLLSDRFSAERPKGSFSTLEIQRTEQGDSAMYLCASSLDYGVDTEAFFGQGTRLTVV.

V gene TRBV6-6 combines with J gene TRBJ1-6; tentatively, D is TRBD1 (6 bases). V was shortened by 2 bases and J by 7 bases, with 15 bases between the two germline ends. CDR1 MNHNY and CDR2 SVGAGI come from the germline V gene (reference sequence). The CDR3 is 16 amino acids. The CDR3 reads CASSYKAGAGNSPLHF. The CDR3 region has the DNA TGTGCCAGCAGTTACAAGGCAGGGGCAGGGAATTCACCCCTCCACTTT.

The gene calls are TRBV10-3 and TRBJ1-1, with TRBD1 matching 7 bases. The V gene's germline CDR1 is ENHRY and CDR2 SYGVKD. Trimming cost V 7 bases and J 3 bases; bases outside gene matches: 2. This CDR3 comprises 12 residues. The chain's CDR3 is CAIKGTDTEAFF. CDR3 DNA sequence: TGTGCCATCAAAGGGACAGACACTGAAGCTTTCTTT.

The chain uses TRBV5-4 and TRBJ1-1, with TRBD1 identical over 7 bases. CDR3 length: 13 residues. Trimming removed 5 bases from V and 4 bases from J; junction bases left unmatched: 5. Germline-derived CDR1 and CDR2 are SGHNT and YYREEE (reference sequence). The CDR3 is CASRRQGGTEAFF. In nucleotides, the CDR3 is TGTGCCAGCAGGAGGCAGGGGGGCACTGAAGCTTTCTTT. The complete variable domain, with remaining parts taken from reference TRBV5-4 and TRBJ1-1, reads ETGVTQSPTHLIKTRGQQVTLRCSSQSGHNTVSWYQQALGQGPQFIFQYYREEENGRGNFPPRFSGLQFPNYSSELNVNALELDDSALYLCASRRQGGTEAFFGQGTRLTVV.

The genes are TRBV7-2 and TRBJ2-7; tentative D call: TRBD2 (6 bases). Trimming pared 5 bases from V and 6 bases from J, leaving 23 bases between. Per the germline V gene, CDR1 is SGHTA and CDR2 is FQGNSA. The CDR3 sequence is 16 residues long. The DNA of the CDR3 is TGTGCCAGCAGCCCAAAGACCGGCGGGGATCTGGGCGAGCAGTACTTC. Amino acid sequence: CASSPKTGGDLGEQYF.

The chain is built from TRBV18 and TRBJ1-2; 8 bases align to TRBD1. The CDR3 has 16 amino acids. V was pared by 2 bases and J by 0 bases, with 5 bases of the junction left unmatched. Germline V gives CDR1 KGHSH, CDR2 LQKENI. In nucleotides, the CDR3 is TGTGCCAGCTCACCAATACCACAGGGGGCTAACTATGGCTACACCTTC. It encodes CASSPIPQGANYGYTF.

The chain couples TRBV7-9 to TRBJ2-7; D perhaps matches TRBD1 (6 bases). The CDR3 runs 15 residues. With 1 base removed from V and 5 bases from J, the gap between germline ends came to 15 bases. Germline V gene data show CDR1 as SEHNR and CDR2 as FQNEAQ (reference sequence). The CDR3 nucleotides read TGTGCCAGCAGCTTAGTTGGGGGCTCCTCGGACGAGCAGTACTTC. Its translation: CASSLVGGSSDEQYF.

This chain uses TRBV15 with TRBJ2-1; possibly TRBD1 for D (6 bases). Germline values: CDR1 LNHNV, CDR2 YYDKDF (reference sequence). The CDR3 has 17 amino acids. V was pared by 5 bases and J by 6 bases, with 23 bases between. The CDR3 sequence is CATSYSRGPRVGNEQFF. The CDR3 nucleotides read TGTGCCACCAGCTACTCCAGGGGCCCCAGGGTGGGCAATGAGCAGTTCTTC.

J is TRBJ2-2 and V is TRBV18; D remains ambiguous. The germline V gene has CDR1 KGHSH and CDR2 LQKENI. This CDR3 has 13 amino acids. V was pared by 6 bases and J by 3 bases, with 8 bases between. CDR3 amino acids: CASSPVDTGELFF. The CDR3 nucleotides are TGTGCCAGCTCGCCAGTAGACACCGGGGAGCTGTTTTTT.

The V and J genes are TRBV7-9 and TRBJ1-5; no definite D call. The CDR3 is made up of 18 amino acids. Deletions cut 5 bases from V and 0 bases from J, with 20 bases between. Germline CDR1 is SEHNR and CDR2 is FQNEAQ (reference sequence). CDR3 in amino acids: CASSLSHVSGDSNQPQHF. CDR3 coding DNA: TGTGCCAGCAGCCTGAGCCACGTGTCCGGGGATAGCAATCAGCCCCAGCATTTT.